This T cell receptor beta chain appears in the sequencing data of a study of blood T cell repertoires in COVID-19. Study information: Italy, Spain and the United States were the sources of the convalescent and acute COVID-19 samples. In each case, the material was cDNA or gDNA derived from T cells, B-cell-depleted T cells, or PBMCs.

Original analysis: The authors estimated nucleated cell counts from reference gene primer amplification. TCRdb keeps only in-frame clones here, not all; method: immunoSEQ multiplex PCR. That table is the source of V, J and clone size, and D and trimming were worked out from the DNA. The profile covers 150,000 to 200,000 clones, with roughly 85% appearing a single time and roughly 25% taken by the ten largest. Germline CDR1 reads KGHDR; CDR2 reads SFDVKD. The CDR3 covers 14 residues. Trimming left V 2 bases short and J 4 bases short, with 8 bases between. In its sample, this clone was seen once. The chain uses TRBV24-1 and TRBJ1-5, with a weak D call TRBD1 (6 bases). Sequenced: peripheral blood. The receptor was isolated from a woman aged 70 to 79 with acute or convalescent COVID-19. CDR3 in amino acids: CATSDYRENQPQHF. The DNA for the CDR3 is TGTGCCACCAGTGATTACAGGGAGAATCAGCCCCAGCATTTT.